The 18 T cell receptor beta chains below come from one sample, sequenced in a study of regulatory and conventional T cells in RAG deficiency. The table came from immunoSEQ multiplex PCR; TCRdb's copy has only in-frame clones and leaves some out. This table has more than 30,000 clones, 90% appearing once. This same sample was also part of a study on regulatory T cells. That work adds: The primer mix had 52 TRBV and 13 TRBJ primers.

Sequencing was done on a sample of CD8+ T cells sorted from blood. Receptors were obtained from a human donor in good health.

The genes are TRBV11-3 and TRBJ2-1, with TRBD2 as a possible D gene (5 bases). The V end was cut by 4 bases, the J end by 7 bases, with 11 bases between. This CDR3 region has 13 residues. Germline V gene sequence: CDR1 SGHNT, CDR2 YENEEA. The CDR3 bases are TGTGCCAGCAGCTCAAGACTAACTAATGAGCAGTTCTTC. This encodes CASSSRLTNEQFF.

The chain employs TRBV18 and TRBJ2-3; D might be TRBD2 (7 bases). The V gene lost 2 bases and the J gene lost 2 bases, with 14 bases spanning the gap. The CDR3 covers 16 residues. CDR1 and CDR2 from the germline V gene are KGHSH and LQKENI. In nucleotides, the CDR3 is TGTGCCAGCTCACCATGGGGGGGCGAGATCACAGATACGCAGTATTTT. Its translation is CASSPWGGEITDTQYF.

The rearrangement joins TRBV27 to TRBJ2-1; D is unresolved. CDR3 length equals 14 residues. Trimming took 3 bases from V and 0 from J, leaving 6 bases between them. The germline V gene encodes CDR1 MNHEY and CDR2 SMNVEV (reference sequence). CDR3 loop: CASSFASSYNEQFF. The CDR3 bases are TGTGCCAGCAGTTTCGCGAGCTCCTACAATGAGCAGTTCTTC.

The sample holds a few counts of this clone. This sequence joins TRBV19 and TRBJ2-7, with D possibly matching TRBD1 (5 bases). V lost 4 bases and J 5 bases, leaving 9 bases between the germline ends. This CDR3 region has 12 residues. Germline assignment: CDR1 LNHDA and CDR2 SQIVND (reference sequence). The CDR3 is CASSTPGNEQYF. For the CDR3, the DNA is TGTGCCAGTAGTACCCCAGGGAACGAGCAGTACTTC.

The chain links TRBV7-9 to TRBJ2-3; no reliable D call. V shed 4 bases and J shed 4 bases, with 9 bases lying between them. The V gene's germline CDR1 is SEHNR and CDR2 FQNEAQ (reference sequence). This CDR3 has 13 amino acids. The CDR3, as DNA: TGTGCCAGCAGCTCTCCTGGGGCAGATACGCAGTATTTT. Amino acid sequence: CASSSPGADTQYF. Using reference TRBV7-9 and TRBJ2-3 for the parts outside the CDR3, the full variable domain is DTGVSQNPRHKITKRGQNVTFRCDPISEHNRLYWYRQTLGQGPEFLTYFQNEAQLEKSRLLSDRFSAERPKGSFSTLEIQRTEQGDSAMYLCASSSPGADTQYFGPGTRLTVL.

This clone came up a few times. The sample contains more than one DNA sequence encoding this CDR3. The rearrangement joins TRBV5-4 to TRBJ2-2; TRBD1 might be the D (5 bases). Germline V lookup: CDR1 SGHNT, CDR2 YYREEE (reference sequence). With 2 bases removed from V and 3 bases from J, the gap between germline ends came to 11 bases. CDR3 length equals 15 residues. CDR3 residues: CASSLVQGDTGELFF. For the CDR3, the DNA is TGTGCCAGCAGCTTAGTGCAGGGTGACACCGGGGAGCTGTTTTTT.

The CDR3 DNA is TGTGCCAGCAGCCACCGGACAGATCAAGCTTTCTTT. It yields the protein CASSHRTDQAFF. V gene TRBV7-8 combines with J gene TRBJ1-1; perhaps TRBD1 as D (6 bases). Germline assignment: CDR1 SGHVS and CDR2 FQNEAQ. The V gene lost 5 bases and the J gene lost 9 bases, with 13 bases spanning the gap. The CDR3 contains 12 residues. The variable domain in full, with the rest retrieved from reference TRBV7-8 and TRBJ1-1, is GAGVSQSPRYKVAKRGQDVALRCDPISGHVSLFWYQQALGQGPEFLTYFQNEAQLDKSGLPSDRFFAERPEGSVSTLKIQRTQQEDSAVYLCASSHRTDQAFFGQGTRLTVV.

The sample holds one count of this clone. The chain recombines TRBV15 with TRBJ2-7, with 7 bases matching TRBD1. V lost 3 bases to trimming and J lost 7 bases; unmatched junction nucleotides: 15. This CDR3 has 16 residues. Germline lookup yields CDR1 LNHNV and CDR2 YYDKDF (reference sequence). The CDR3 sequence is CATSSGSRQGPGEQYF. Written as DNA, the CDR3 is TGTGCCACCAGCAGTGGGTCGAGACAGGGACCAGGGGAGCAGTACTTC.

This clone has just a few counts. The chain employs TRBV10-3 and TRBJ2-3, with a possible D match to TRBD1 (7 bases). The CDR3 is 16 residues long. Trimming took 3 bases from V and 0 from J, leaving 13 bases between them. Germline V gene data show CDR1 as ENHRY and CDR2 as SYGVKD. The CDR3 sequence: CAISEVTGTSTDTQYF. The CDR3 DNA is TGTGCCATCAGTGAAGTGACAGGGACTAGCACAGATACGCAGTATTTT.

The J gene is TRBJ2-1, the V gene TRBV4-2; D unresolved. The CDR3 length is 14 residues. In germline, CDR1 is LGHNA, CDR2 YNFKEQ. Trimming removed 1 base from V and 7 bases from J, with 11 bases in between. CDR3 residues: CASSQAGVGNEQFF. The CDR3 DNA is TGTGCCAGCAGCCAAGCTGGAGTTGGGAATGAGCAGTTCTTC.

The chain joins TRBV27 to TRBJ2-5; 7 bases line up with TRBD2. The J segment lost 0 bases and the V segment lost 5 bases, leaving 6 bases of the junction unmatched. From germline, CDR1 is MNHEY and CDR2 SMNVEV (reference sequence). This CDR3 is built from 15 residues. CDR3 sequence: CASSRRGVNQETQYF. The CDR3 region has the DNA TGTGCCAGCAGTCGACGGGGGGTAAACCAAGAGACCCAGTACTTC.

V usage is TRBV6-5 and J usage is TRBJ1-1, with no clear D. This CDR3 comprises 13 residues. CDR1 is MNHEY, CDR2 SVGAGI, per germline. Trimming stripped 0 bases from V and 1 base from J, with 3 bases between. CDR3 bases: TGTGCCAGCAGTTACTCGTGGAACACTGAAGCTTTCTTT. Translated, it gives CASSYSWNTEAFF.

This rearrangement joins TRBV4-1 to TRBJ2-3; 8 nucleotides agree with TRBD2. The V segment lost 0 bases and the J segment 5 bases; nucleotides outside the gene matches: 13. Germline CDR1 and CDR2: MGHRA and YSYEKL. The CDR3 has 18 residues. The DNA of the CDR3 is TGCGCCAGCAGCCAAGAAGTCGGGCCGGGAGGGCCGCGAGATACGCAGTATTTT. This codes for CASSQEVGPGGPRDTQYF.

The CDR3 DNA sequence: TGTGCCAGCAGCTTAGCGACAGGGTTCCTGGGGGAGCAGTACTTC. This codes for CASSLATGFLGEQYF. The V call is TRBV7-4, the J call TRBJ2-7, with TRBD1 identical over 7 bases. The CDR3 contains 15 residues. Germline CDR1 and CDR2: SGHVT and SQSDAQ. V lost 0 bases and J lost 7; bases outside the gene matches: 9.

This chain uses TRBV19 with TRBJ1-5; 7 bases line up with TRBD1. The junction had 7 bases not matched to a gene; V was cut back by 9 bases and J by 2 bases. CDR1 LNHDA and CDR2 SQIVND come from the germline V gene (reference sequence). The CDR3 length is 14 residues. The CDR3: CASKDRDGNQPQHF. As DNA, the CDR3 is TGTGCCAGCAAAGACAGGGACGGCAATCAGCCCCAGCATTTT.

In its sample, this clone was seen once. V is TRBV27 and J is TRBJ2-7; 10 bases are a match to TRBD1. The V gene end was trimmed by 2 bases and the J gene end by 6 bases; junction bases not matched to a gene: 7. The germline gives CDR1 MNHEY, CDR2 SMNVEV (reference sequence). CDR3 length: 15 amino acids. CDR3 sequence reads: CASSLTRDRGREQYF. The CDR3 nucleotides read TGTGCCAGCAGTTTAACCCGGGACAGGGGTCGCGAGCAGTACTTC.

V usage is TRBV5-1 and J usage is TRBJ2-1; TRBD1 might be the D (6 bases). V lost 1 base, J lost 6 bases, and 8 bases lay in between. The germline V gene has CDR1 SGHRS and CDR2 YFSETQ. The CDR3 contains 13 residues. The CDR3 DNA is TGCGCCAGCAGCTTGTCAGGGGTCAATGAGCAGTTCTTC. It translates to CASSLSGVNEQFF.

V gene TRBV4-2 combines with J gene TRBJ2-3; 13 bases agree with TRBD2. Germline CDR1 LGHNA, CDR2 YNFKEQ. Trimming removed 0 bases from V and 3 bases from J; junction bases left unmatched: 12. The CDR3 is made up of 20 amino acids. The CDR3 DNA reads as TGTGCCAGCAGCCAAGATTTAGGGACTAGCGGGGAAGTGGGGACAGATACGCAGTATTTT. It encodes CASSQDLGTSGEVGTDTQYF.